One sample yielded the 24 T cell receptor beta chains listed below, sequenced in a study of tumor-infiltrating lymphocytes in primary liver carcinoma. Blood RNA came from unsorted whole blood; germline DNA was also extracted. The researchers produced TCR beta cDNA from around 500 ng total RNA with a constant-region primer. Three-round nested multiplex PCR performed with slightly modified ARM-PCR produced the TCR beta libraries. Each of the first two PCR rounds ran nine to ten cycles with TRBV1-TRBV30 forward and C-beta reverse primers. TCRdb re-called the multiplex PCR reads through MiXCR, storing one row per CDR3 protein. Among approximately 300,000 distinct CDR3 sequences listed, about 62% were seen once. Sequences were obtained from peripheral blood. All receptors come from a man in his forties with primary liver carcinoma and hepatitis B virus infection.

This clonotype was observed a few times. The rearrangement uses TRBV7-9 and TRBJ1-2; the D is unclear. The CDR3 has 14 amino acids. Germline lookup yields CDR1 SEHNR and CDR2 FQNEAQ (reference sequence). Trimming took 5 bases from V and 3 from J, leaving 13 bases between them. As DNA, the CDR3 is TGTGCCAGCAGCCCTGACCGGCCAGACTATGGCTACACCTTC. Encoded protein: CASSPDRPDYGYTF.

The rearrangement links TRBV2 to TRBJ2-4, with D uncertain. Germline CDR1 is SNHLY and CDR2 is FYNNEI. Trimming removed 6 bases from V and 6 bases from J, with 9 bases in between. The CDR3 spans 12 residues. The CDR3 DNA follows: TGTGCCAGCAGCCTCGACACAAACATTCAGTACTTC. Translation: CASSLDTNIQYF.

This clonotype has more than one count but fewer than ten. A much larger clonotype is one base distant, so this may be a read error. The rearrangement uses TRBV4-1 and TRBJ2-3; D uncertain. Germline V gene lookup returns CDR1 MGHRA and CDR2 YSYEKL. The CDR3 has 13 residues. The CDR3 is CASGQEDRDTQYF. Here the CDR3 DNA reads TGCGCCAGCGGCCAAGAGGATAGAGATACGCAGTATTTT.

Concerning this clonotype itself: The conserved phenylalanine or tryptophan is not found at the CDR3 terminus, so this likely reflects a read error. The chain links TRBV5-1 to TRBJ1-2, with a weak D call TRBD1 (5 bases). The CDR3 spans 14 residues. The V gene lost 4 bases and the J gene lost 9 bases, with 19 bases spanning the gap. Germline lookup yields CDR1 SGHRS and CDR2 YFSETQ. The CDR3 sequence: CASSAGTGPWSYTL. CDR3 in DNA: TGCGCCAGCAGCGCCGGGACCGGGCCCTGGAGCTACACCCTC.

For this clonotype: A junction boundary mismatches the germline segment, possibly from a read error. This chain's CDR3 is CASGTGTSGKAGELFF. The CDR3 nucleotides are TGCGCCAGCGGTACCGGGACTAGCGGGAAGGCAGGGGAGCTATTTTTT. V and J are TRBV10-1 and TRBJ2-2; 13 bases match TRBD2. This CDR3 spans 16 amino acids. Germline V CDR1 and CDR2: WNHNN, SYGVQD (reference sequence).

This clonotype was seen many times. The CDR3: CASSYPPMGGTSGRDTHNEQFF. DNA for the CDR3: TGTGCCAGCAGTTACCCCCCCATGGGGGGGACTAGCGGGAGAGACACTCACAATGAGCAGTTCTTC. This chain uses TRBV6-6 with TRBJ2-1; 14 nucleotides match TRBD2. From germline, CDR1 is MNHNY and CDR2 SVGAGI (reference sequence). The CDR3 is made up of 22 amino acids. V lost 2 bases, J lost 5 bases, and 20 bases stayed unmatched.

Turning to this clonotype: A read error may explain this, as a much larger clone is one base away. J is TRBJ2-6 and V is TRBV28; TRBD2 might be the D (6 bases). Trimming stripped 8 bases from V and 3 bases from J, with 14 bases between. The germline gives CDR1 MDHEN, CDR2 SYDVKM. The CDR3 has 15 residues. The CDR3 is CASQIPGVGANVLTF. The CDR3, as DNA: TGTGCCAGCCAGATTCCGGGAGTTGGGGCCAACGTCCTGACTTTC. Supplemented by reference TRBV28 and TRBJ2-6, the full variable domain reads DVKVTQSSRYLVKRTGEKVFLECVQDMDHENMFWYRQDPGLGLRLIYFSYDVKMKEKGDIPEGYSVSREKKERFSLILESASTNQTSMYLCASQIPGVGANVLTFGAGSRLTVL.

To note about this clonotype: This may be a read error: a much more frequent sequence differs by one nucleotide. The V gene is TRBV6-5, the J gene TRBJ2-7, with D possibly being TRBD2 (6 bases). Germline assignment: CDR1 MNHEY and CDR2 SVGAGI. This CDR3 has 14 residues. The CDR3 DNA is TGTGCCAGCACCCCCGGGACGGGGGTCTACGTGCAGTACTTC. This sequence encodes CASTPGTGVYVQYF.

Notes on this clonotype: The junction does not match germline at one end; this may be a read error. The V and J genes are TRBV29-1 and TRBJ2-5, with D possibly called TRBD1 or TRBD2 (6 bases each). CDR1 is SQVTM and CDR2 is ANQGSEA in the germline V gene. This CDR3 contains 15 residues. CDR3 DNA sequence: TGCAGCGTTCGGGCGGGGTGGGGGCGAGCAGAGACCCAATACTTC. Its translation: CSVRAGWGRAETQYF.

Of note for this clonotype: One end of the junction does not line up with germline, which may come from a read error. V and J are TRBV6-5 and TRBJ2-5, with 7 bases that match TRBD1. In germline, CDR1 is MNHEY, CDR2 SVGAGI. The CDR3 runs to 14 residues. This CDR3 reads CASSTTGIAAAMLF. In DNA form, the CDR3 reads TGTGCCAGCAGCACGACAGGGATCGCTGCCGCAATGTTATTC.

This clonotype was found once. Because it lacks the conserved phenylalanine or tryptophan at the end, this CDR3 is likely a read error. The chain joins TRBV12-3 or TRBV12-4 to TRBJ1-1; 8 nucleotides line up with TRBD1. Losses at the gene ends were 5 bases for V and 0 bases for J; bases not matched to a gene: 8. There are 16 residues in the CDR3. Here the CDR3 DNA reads TGTGCCAGCAGTCTGGACAGGGCCGGTATGAACACTGAAGCTTTCGTT. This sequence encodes CASSLDRAGMNTEAFV.

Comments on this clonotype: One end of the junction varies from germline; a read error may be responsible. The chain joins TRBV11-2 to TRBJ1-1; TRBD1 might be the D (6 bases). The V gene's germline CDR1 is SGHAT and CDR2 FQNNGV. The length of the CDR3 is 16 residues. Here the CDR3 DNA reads TGTACCAGCAGCTTAGTGGGACAAGGGGCTGGAACTGAAGCTTTCTTT. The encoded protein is CTSSLVGQGAGTEAFF.

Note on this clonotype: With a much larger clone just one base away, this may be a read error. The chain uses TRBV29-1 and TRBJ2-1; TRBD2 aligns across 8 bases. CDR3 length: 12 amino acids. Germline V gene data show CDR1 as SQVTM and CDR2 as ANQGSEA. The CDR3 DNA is TGCAGCGTAACTAGCGGTTACAATGAGCAGCTCTTC. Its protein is CSVTSGYNEQLF.

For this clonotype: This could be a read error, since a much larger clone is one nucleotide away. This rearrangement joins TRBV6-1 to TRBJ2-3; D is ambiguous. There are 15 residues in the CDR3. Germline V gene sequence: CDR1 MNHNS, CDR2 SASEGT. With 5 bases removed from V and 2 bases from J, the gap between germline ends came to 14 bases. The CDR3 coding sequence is TGTGCCAGCAGTTACGAGTGGGATTACACAGATACGCAGTATTTT. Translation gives CASSYEWDYTDTQYF.

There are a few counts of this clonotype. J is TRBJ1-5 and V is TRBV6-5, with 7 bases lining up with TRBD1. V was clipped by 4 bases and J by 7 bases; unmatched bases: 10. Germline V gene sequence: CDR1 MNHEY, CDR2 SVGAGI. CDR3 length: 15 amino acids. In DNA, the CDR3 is TGTGCCAGCAGTTCTCAGGGGGGAAGGTTCCAGCCCCAGCATTTT. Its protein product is CASSSQGGRFQPQHF.

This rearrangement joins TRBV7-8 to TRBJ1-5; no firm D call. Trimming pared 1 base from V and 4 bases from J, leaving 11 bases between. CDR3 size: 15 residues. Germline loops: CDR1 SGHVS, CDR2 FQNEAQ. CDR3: CASSLDPLGNQPQHF. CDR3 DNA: TGTGCCAGCAGCTTAGATCCCCTGGGGAATCAGCCCCAGCATTTT.

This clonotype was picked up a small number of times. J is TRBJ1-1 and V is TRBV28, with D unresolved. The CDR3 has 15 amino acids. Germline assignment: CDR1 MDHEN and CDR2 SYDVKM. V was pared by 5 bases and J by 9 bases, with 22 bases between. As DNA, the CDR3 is TGTGCCAGCAGTCTGCCCGCGACTTCCCTCCGGAAAGCTTTCTTT. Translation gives CASSLPATSLRKAFF.

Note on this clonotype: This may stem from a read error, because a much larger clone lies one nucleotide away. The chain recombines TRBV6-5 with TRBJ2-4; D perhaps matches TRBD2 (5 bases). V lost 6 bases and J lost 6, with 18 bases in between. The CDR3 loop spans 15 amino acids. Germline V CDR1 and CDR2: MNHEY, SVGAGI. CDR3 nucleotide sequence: TGTGCCAGCAGAGAAAGGTCGAATGCGGGAAACATTCAGTACTTC. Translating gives CASRERSNAGNIQYF.

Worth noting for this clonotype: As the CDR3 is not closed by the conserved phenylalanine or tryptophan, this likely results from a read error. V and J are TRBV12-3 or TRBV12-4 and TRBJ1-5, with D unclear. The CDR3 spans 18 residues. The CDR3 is CVSSSKRESLVGNQPQHS. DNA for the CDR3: TGTGTCAGCAGTTCCAAAAGGGAGTCTCTTGTGGGCAATCAGCCCCAGCATTCT.

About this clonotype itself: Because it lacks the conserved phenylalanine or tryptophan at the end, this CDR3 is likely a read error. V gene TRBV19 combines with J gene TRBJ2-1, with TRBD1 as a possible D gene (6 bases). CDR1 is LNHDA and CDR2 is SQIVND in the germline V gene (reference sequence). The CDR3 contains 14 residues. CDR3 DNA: TGTGCCAGCAGTATAATCCGGACAGCCAATGAGCAGTTCTCC. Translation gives CASSIIRTANEQFS.

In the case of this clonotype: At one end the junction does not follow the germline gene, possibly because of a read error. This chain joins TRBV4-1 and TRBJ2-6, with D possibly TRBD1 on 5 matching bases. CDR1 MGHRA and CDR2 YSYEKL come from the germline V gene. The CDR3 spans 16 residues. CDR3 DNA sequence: TGCGCCAGCAGCCTCAACAGGTGCTCTGGGGCCAACGTCCTGACATTC. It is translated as CASSLNRCSGANVLTF.

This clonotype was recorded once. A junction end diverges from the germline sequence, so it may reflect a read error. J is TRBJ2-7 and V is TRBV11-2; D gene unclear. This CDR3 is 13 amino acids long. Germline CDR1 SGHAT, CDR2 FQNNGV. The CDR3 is CTSSLDRPYEQYF. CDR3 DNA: TGTACCAGCAGTTTAGACCGCCCCTACGAGCAGTACTTC. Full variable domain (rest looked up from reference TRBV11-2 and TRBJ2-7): EAGVAQSPRYKIIEKRQSVAFWCNPISGHATLYWYQQILGQGPKLLIQFQNNGVVDDSQLPKDRFSAERLKGVDSTLKIQPAKLEDSAVYLCTSSLDRPYEQYFGPGTRLTVT.

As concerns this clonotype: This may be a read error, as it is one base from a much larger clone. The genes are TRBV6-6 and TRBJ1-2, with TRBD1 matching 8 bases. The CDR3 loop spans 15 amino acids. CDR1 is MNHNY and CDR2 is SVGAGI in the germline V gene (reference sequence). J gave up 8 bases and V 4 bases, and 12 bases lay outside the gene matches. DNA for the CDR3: TGTGCCAGCAGTTCCCACCGGACAGGGTTCGGAGGCTACACCTTC. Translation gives CASSSHRTGFGGYTF.

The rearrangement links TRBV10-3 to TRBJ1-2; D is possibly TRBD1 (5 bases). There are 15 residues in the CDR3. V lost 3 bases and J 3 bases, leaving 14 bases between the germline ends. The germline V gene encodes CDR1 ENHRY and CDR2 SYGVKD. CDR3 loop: CAISDGPGRDYGYTF. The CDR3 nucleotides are TGTGCCATCAGTGACGGGCCAGGGAGGGACTATGGCTACACCTTC.